A selection of T cell receptor beta chains follows, all from one sample in a study of CD8 T cells in ankylosing spondylitis. TCRdb reprocessed the 5' RACE reads via MiXCR and lists one record per CDR3 protein. Of some 46,000 distinct CDR3 sequences in the sample, 8% to 13% were seen once. The sequenced sample was blood, either unsorted or a sorted T cell fraction (not recorded which). The receptors derive from a male donor with ankylosing spondylitis or in good health (not recorded which). The CDR3 runs from the conserved cysteine through the conserved F or W. The order of the fields is J gene, D gene, V gene, clone size, CDR3 protein, CDR3 DNA. The D gene is left open where the match is weak. Not every row has a clone size; where given, it reads once, few, many or a size class.

j_gene: TRBJ1-2
d_gene: -
v_gene: TRBV13
abundance: many
CDR3aa: CASSLRHGGYTF
CDR3nt: TGTGCCAGCAGCTTAAGACACGGTGGCTACACCTTC

j_gene: TRBJ2-1
d_gene: -
v_gene: TRBV20-1
abundance: -
CDR3aa: CSAREGAEDLQFF
CDR3nt: TGCAGTGCTAGAGAGGGGGCCGAGGACTTGCAGTTCTTC

j_gene: TRBJ1-2
d_gene: TRBD1
v_gene: TRBV29-1
abundance: many
CDR3aa: CSVGGGAGYGYTF
CDR3nt: TGCAGCGTTGGAGGGGGCGCTGGCTATGGCTACACCTTC

j_gene: TRBJ2-1
d_gene: TRBD2
v_gene: TRBV11-3
abundance: -
CDR3aa: CASSFRLAGDNEQFF
CDR3nt: TGTGCCAGCAGCTTCCGGCTAGCGGGGGACAATGAGCAGTTCTTC

j_gene: TRBJ2-7
d_gene: -
v_gene: TRBV21-1
abundance: many
CDR3aa: CASSKVGQGPYEQYF
CDR3nt: TGTGCCAGCAGCAAAGTCGGACAGGGGCCCTACGAGCAGTACTTC

j_gene: TRBJ2-7
d_gene: -
v_gene: TRBV20-1
abundance: many
CDR3aa: CSASPGGKYEQYF
CDR3nt: TGCAGTGCTTCTCCTGGGGGTAAATACGAGCAGTACTTC

j_gene: TRBJ2-6
d_gene: TRBD1
v_gene: TRBV6-1
abundance: many
CDR3aa: CARTGTVISGANVLTF
CDR3nt: TGTGCCAGGACCGGGACAGTAATCTCTGGGGCCAACGTCCTGACTTTC

j_gene: TRBJ2-3
d_gene: -
v_gene: TRBV12-3/TRBV12-4
abundance: many
CDR3aa: CASSYRTIRTDTQYF
CDR3nt: TGTGCCAGCAGTTATCGGACGATCCGCACAGATACGCAGTATTTT

j_gene: TRBJ1-1
d_gene: -
v_gene: TRBV6-6
abundance: many
CDR3aa: CASGHPNTEAFF
CDR3nt: TGTGCCAGCGGACACCCGAACACTGAAGCTTTCTTT

j_gene: TRBJ1-2
d_gene: -
v_gene: TRBV5-1
abundance: many
CDR3aa: CASSLDGRHYGYTF
CDR3nt: TGCGCCAGCAGCTTGGACGGACGGCACTATGGCTACACCTTC

j_gene: TRBJ2-2
d_gene: -
v_gene: TRBV13
abundance: few
CDR3aa: CASSITGQNTGELFF
CDR3nt: TGTGCCAGCAGCATAACGGGACAAAACACCGGGGAGCTGTTTTTT

j_gene: TRBJ2-1
d_gene: -
v_gene: TRBV3-1
abundance: many
CDR3aa: CASSQGVMEGASEQFF
CDR3nt: TGTGCCAGCAGCCAAGGTGTCATGGAGGGGGCGAGTGAGCAGTTCTTC

j_gene: TRBJ2-3
d_gene: TRBD1
v_gene: TRBV30
abundance: -
CDR3aa: CAAQGLGSDTQYF
CDR3nt: TGTGCAGCACAGGGGTTGGGGTCGGATACGCAGTATTTT

j_gene: TRBJ1-3
d_gene: TRBD1
v_gene: TRBV5-1
abundance: many
CDR3aa: CASSSGTGGLATIYF
CDR3nt: TGCGCCAGCAGCTCCGGGACAGGGGGTCTTGCCACCATATATTTT

j_gene: TRBJ1-2
d_gene: -
v_gene: TRBV5-1
abundance: many
CDR3aa: CASSPDSNGYTF
CDR3nt: TGCGCCAGCAGCCCAGACAGTAATGGCTACACCTTC

j_gene: TRBJ2-1
d_gene: -
v_gene: TRBV5-1
abundance: many
CDR3aa: CASTKTVGTLNEQFF
CDR3nt: TGCGCCAGCACAAAGACGGTGGGAACCCTCAATGAGCAGTTCTTC

j_gene: TRBJ1-5
d_gene: -
v_gene: TRBV6-6
abundance: many
CDR3aa: CATGQANQPQHF
CDR3nt: TGTGCCACCGGTCAGGCCAATCAGCCCCAGCATTTT

j_gene: TRBJ1-5
d_gene: -
v_gene: TRBV12-3/TRBV12-4
abundance: many
CDR3aa: CASSPEGNQPQHF
CDR3nt: TGTGCCAGCAGCCCGGAAGGCAATCAGCCCCAGCATTTT

j_gene: TRBJ2-7
d_gene: TRBD2
v_gene: TRBV6-1
abundance: many
CDR3aa: CASSGERGPYEQYF
CDR3nt: TGTGCCAGCAGCGGAGAGCGGGGCCCCTACGAGCAGTACTTC

j_gene: TRBJ1-2
d_gene: -
v_gene: TRBV5-6
abundance: few
CDR3aa: CASSLAGVDYGYTF
CDR3nt: TGTGCCAGCAGCTTGGCTGGGGTGGACTATGGCTACACCTTC

j_gene: TRBJ2-3
d_gene: TRBD2
v_gene: TRBV12-3/TRBV12-4
abundance: many
CDR3aa: CASSRASGEVDTQYF
CDR3nt: TGTGCCAGCAGTCGGGCTAGCGGGGAGGTAGATACGCAGTATTTT

j_gene: TRBJ2-3
d_gene: -
v_gene: TRBV29-1
abundance: -
CDR3aa: CSVEAAYTDTQYF
CDR3nt: TGCAGCGTTGAAGCAGCCTACACAGATACGCAGTATTTT

j_gene: TRBJ2-1
d_gene: TRBD2
v_gene: TRBV7-2
abundance: -
CDR3aa: CASSWGWGGGNNEQFF
CDR3nt: TGTGCCAGCAGCTGGGGGTGGGGCGGGGGAAACAATGAGCAGTTCTTC

j_gene: TRBJ2-5
d_gene: -
v_gene: TRBV28
abundance: many
CDR3aa: CALGAEETQYF
CDR3nt: TGTGCCCTCGGGGCTGAAGAGACCCAGTACTTC

j_gene: TRBJ1-1
d_gene: -
v_gene: TRBV28
abundance: -
CDR3aa: CASTLTGVNTEAFF
CDR3nt: TGTGCCAGCACCTTGACGGGGGTAAACACTGAAGCTTTCTTT

j_gene: TRBJ1-1
d_gene: TRBD1
v_gene: TRBV5-1
abundance: -
CDR3aa: CASSLGQGLNTEAFF
CDR3nt: TGCGCCAGCAGCTTGGGACAGGGACTGAACACTGAAGCTTTCTTT

j_gene: TRBJ1-1
d_gene: -
v_gene: TRBV14
abundance: few
CDR3aa: CASSQGPTEAFF
CDR3nt: TGTGCCAGCAGCCAGGGTCCCACTGAAGCTTTCTTT

j_gene: TRBJ2-7
d_gene: TRBD1
v_gene: TRBV20-1
abundance: -
CDR3aa: CRCGTGSYEQYF
CDR3nt: TGCAGATGCGGGACAGGGTCCTACGAGCAGTACTTC

j_gene: TRBJ2-7
d_gene: -
v_gene: TRBV5-1
abundance: many
CDR3aa: CASSLRDEQYF
CDR3nt: TGCGCCAGCAGCTTGAGAGACGAGCAGTACTTC

j_gene: TRBJ2-7
d_gene: -
v_gene: TRBV19
abundance: few
CDR3aa: CASSLTVSYEQYF
CDR3nt: TGTGCCAGTAGTTTGACAGTCTCCTACGAGCAGTACTTC

j_gene: TRBJ2-5
d_gene: TRBD2
v_gene: TRBV5-4
abundance: few
CDR3aa: CASSLRTSGEETQYF
CDR3nt: TGTGCCAGCAGCCTGCGGACTAGCGGGGAAGAGACCCAGTACTTC

j_gene: TRBJ1-1
d_gene: -
v_gene: TRBV25-1
abundance: -
CDR3aa: CASSTVTEAFF
CDR3nt: TGTGCCAGCAGTACGGTCACTGAAGCTTTCTTT

j_gene: TRBJ2-7
d_gene: TRBD2
v_gene: TRBV5-1
abundance: many
CDR3aa: CASSLGAGGSYEQYF
CDR3nt: TGCGCCAGCAGCTTGGGGGCGGGGGGGTCCTACGAGCAGTACTTC

j_gene: TRBJ2-3
d_gene: -
v_gene: TRBV7-8
abundance: few
CDR3aa: CASSPIIAGTDTQYF
CDR3nt: TGTGCCAGCAGCCCCATTATAGCAGGGACAGATACGCAGTATTTT

j_gene: TRBJ1-1
d_gene: -
v_gene: TRBV10-3
abundance: -
CDR3aa: CAISESVGRAGPEAFF
CDR3nt: TGTGCCATCAGTGAGTCGGTCGGCAGGGCAGGGCCTGAAGCTTTCTTT

j_gene: TRBJ2-2
d_gene: TRBD1
v_gene: TRBV10-3
abundance: -
CDR3aa: CAISDRGLVRTGELFF
CDR3nt: TGTGCCATCAGTGACAGGGGGCTCGTGAGGACCGGGGAGCTGTTTTTT

j_gene: TRBJ1-5
d_gene: -
v_gene: TRBV12-5
abundance: many
CDR3aa: CASGLVLGANQPQHF
CDR3nt: TGTGCTAGTGGTTTGGTACTAGGGGCCAATCAGCCCCAGCATTTT

j_gene: TRBJ1-1
d_gene: -
v_gene: TRBV5-1
abundance: few
CDR3aa: CASSFGQNTEAFF
CDR3nt: TGCGCCAGCAGCTTTGGACAGAACACTGAAGCTTTCTTT

j_gene: TRBJ1-1
d_gene: -
v_gene: TRBV6-6
abundance: many
CDR3aa: CASSYDGGEAFF
CDR3nt: TGTGCCAGCAGTTACGATGGGGGTGAAGCTTTCTTT

j_gene: TRBJ2-5
d_gene: -
v_gene: TRBV5-6
abundance: few
CDR3aa: CASRDDDYQETQYF
CDR3nt: TGTGCCAGCAGGGATGATGACTACCAAGAGACCCAGTACTTC

j_gene: TRBJ2-7
d_gene: TRBD2
v_gene: TRBV7-2
abundance: -
CDR3aa: CASSVSASGYYEQYF
CDR3nt: TGTGCCAGCAGCGTTTCTGCTAGCGGATACTACGAGCAGTACTTC

j_gene: TRBJ2-5
d_gene: -
v_gene: TRBV7-2
abundance: -
CDR3aa: CASSSYYETQYF
CDR3nt: TGTGCCAGCAGCTCCTACTACGAGACCCAGTACTTC

j_gene: TRBJ1-1
d_gene: TRBD1
v_gene: TRBV12-3/TRBV12-4
abundance: many
CDR3aa: CASIPDRDRTEAFF
CDR3nt: TGTGCCAGCATCCCCGACAGGGACCGGACTGAAGCTTTCTTT

j_gene: TRBJ2-1
d_gene: TRBD2
v_gene: TRBV20-1
abundance: -
CDR3aa: CSADLAGGYNEQFF
CDR3nt: TGCAGTGCTGATCTAGCGGGGGGGTACAATGAGCAGTTCTTC

j_gene: TRBJ2-1
d_gene: -
v_gene: TRBV7-2
abundance: -
CDR3aa: CASSPRGGDSGYNEQFF
CDR3nt: TGTGCCAGCAGCCCCCGTGGGGGAGATAGCGGCTACAATGAGCAGTTCTTC

j_gene: TRBJ2-7
d_gene: TRBD1
v_gene: TRBV5-1
abundance: few
CDR3aa: CASGQGASYEQYF
CDR3nt: TGCGCCAGTGGACAGGGGGCATCCTACGAGCAGTACTTC

j_gene: TRBJ1-1
d_gene: -
v_gene: TRBV21-1
abundance: few
CDR3aa: CASSKAPHPNTEAFF
CDR3nt: TGTGCCAGCAGCAAAGCGCCCCATCCGAACACTGAAGCTTTCTTT

j_gene: TRBJ1-2
d_gene: -
v_gene: TRBV4-2
abundance: many
CDR3aa: CASSQEARTDWSYGYTF
CDR3nt: TGTGCCAGCAGCCAAGAAGCCAGGACCGACTGGTCGTATGGCTACACCTTC

j_gene: TRBJ1-3
d_gene: -
v_gene: TRBV5-1
abundance: many
CDR3aa: CASSLDGSSGNTIYF
CDR3nt: TGCGCCAGCAGCTTGGATGGCAGCTCTGGAAACACCATATATTTT

j_gene: TRBJ2-1
d_gene: TRBD2
v_gene: TRBV5-1
abundance: -
CDR3aa: CASSPQPGLAGSSNEQFF
CDR3nt: TGCGCCAGCAGCCCGCAACCGGGACTAGCGGGGTCTAGCAATGAGCAGTTCTTC

j_gene: TRBJ2-1
d_gene: TRBD2
v_gene: TRBV29-1
abundance: many
CDR3aa: CSVDEWRGAHYNEQFF
CDR3nt: TGCAGCGTTGATGAGTGGCGGGGGGCCCACTACAATGAGCAGTTCTTC

j_gene: TRBJ1-6
d_gene: -
v_gene: TRBV15
abundance: many
CDR3aa: CATTPGPQPINNSPLHF
CDR3nt: TGTGCCACCACTCCCGGGCCGCAGCCAATCAATAATTCACCCCTCCACTTT

j_gene: TRBJ2-2
d_gene: -
v_gene: TRBV2
abundance: many
CDR3aa: CASRIDTTNTGELFF
CDR3nt: TGTGCCAGCAGGATAGACACCACGAACACCGGGGAGCTGTTTTTT